These 14 T cell receptor beta chains originate from one sample sequenced in a study of T cells in Graves' hyperthyroidism and ophthalmopathy. What was amplified from RNA transcripts were TCR beta CDR3 regions. HTBI primers were employed in a first-round RT-PCR of the TCR CDR3. MiXCR was run by TCRdb on the multiplex PCR reads, yielding one entry per CDR3 protein. This sample yields approximately 530,000 distinct CDR3 sequences, of which about 20% are seen a single time; roughly 50% belongs to the top ten. The sample comprised blood. These receptors all stem from a man aged 35-49 years with Graves' ophthalmopathy.

On this clonotype: A much larger clonotype is one base distant, so this may be a read error. The V gene is TRBV5-1, the J gene TRBJ2-5; TRBD2 matches 7 bases. Germline V lookup: CDR1 SGHRS, CDR2 YFSETQ. The length of the CDR3 is 15 residues. J gave up 4 bases and V 0 bases, and 6 bases lay outside the gene matches. The CDR3 nucleotides are TGCGCCAGCAGCTTGGGTCATCGACTAGCAGAGACCCAGTACTTC. This codes for CASSLGHRLAETQYF. Combining the CDR3 with reference TRBV5-1 and TRBJ2-5 gives the whole variable domain KAGVTQTPRYLIKTRGQQVTLSCSPISGHRSVSWYQQTPGQGLQFLFEYFSETQRNKGNFPGRFSGRQFSNSRSEMNVSTLELGDSALYLCASSLGHRLAETQYFGPGTRLLVL.

This clonotype was observed at least ten times. The chain joins TRBV7-9 to TRBJ2-7; 7 nucleotides match TRBD2. The V gene's germline CDR1 is SEHNR and CDR2 FQNEAQ (reference sequence). The V and J ends lost 5 bases and 4 bases, in that order; junction bases with no gene match: 14. The CDR3 runs to 16 residues. The CDR3 DNA reads TGTGCCAGCAGCCCGGATTACGGGGGGATAGTGTACGAGCAGTACTTC. Residues: CASSPDYGGIVYEQYF.

This clonotype was seen ten or more times. The chain joins TRBV20-1 to TRBJ2-3, with D possibly being TRBD2 (6 bases). Looked up from germline, CDR1 is DFQATT and CDR2 is SNEGSKA (reference sequence). This CDR3 has 16 residues. With 5 bases removed from V and 3 bases from J, the gap between germline ends came to 21 bases. The CDR3 region is CSAQPPSRGGTDTQYF. The DNA for the CDR3 is TGCAGTGCTCAACCTCCTTCCCGGGGAGGTACAGATACGCAGTATTTT.

The chain links TRBV5-1 to TRBJ2-1; D not resolved. Germline V gives CDR1 SGHRS, CDR2 YFSETQ. The ends were cut back, 3 bases at V and 6 bases at J, with 10 bases in the middle. The CDR3 spans 13 residues. As DNA, the CDR3 is TGCGCCAGCAGCTCCGGTACCATCAATGAGCAGTTCTTC. Its translation: CASSSGTINEQFF.

This clonotype was seen at least ten times. The genes are TRBV20-1 and TRBJ2-5; TRBD2 matches 8 bases. In germline, CDR1 is DFQATT, CDR2 SNEGSKA (reference sequence). V gave up 6 bases and J gave up 1 base; unmatched junction bases: 4. The CDR3 contains 13 residues. The CDR3 region is CSATGTSQETQYF. The CDR3 DNA follows: TGCAGTGCCACAGGGACTAGCCAAGAGACCCAGTACTTC.

The rearrangement uses TRBV6-5 and TRBJ2-1; TRBD2 aligns across 8 bases. Germline V gene data show CDR1 as MNHEY and CDR2 as SVGAGI. This CDR3 spans 16 amino acids. V trimming: 2 bases; J trimming: 5 bases; junction bases outside the gene matches: 8. The chain's CDR3 is CASSYLLSGGDNEQFF. The CDR3 bases are TGTGCCAGCAGTTACCTTCTAAGCGGGGGAGACAATGAGCAGTTCTTC.

This clonotype was counted a few times. The J gene is TRBJ2-3, the V gene TRBV2; D uncertain. CDR3 size: 13 residues. The germline V gene encodes CDR1 SNHLY and CDR2 FYNNEI. Deletions cut 1 base from V and 1 base from J, with 3 bases between. CDR3 protein: CASSEERTDTQYF. CDR3 bases: TGTGCCAGCAGTGAAGAGCGCACAGATACGCAGTATTTT.

This CDR3 reads CASSPLGTGGYQETQYF. Here the CDR3 DNA reads TGTGCCAGCAGCCCTCTCGGGACGGGAGGGTACCAAGAGACCCAGTACTTC. This chain uses TRBV9 with TRBJ2-5; 8 nucleotides line up with TRBD2. CDR1 and CDR2 from the germline V gene are SGDLS and YYNGEE. Trimming cost V 4 bases and J 0 bases; bases outside gene matches: 11. The CDR3 loop spans 17 amino acids.

This clonotype was counted at least ten times. This rearrangement joins TRBV18 to TRBJ1-5, with D maybe TRBD1 (6 bases). The CDR3 has 17 amino acids. Per germline, CDR1 KGHSH and CDR2 LQKENI. V was cut by 5 bases and J by 5 bases, with 22 bases left in between. CDR3 sequence reads: CASSSRGAGTVYQPQHF. DNA of the CDR3: TGTGCCAGCTCATCACGGGGGGCCGGGACTGTCTATCAGCCCCAGCATTTT.

The table lists this clonotype with a few counts. The genes are TRBV12-3 or TRBV12-4 and TRBJ2-5; 8 nucleotides align to TRBD2. This CDR3 contains 16 residues. Trimming cost V 5 bases and J 1 base; bases outside gene matches: 9. This CDR3 reads CASSTGTRISQETQYF. CDR3 bases: TGTGCCAGCAGTACCGGGACTAGAATCTCCCAAGAGACCCAGTACTTC.

The sample holds many counts of this clonotype. V and J are TRBV11-2 and TRBJ2-1, with TRBD2 matching over 7 bases. The CDR3 totals 14 residues. The junction had 7 bases not matched to a gene; V was cut back by 4 bases and J by 7 bases. Per the germline V gene, CDR1 is SGHAT and CDR2 is FQNNGV. The CDR3: CASSWQGGRNEQFF. CDR3 in DNA: TGTGCCAGCAGCTGGCAGGGAGGGAGGAATGAGCAGTTCTTC.

V usage is TRBV5-5 and J usage is TRBJ1-3, with D unclear. CDR1 is SGHKS, CDR2 YYEKEE, per germline (reference sequence). V lost 3 bases and J lost 0, with 16 bases in between. This CDR3 contains 17 residues. The CDR3 DNA is TGTGCCAGCAGCTCGAAGACAAGAAGTAGCTCTGGAAACACCATATATTTT. Translating gives CASSSKTRSSSGNTIYF.

The CDR3 sequence is CSVEETYNEQFF. The CDR3 coding sequence is TGCAGCGTTGAAGAGACCTACAATGAGCAGTTCTTC. This chain joins TRBV29-1 and TRBJ2-1; D gene ambiguous. The V and J ends lost 0 bases and 2 bases respectively, with 2 bases between them. This CDR3 spans 12 amino acids. Germline CDR1 and CDR2: SQVTM and ANQGSEA.

This clonotype has only a few counts. The chain couples TRBV20-1 to TRBJ2-3; D is possibly TRBD1 or TRBD2 (5 bases each). Trimming shortened V by 0 bases and J by 1 base, and 11 bases separated the two germline ends. In germline, CDR1 is DFQATT, CDR2 SNEGSKA (reference sequence). This CDR3 region has 15 residues. The CDR3 region is CSAREGVSGTDTQYF. The CDR3 DNA reads TGCAGTGCTAGAGAGGGGGTATCGGGCACAGATACGCAGTATTTT.